The 13 T cell receptor beta chains below come from one sample, sequenced in a study of blood T cell repertoires in COVID-19. Repertoires were generated with immunoSEQ multiplex PCR, while TCRdb's copy carries only in-frame clones and drops some. The profile shows tens of thousands of clones, about 82% of them singletons. The sample was peripheral blood. The receptors derive from a man aged 65 to 85 with acute or convalescent COVID-19.

The gene calls are TRBV5-1 and TRBJ1-1; TRBD1 is a possible D gene (5 bases). Germline V gives CDR1 SGHRS, CDR2 YFSETQ. V was trimmed by 0 bases and J by 0 bases, leaving 18 bases between them. CDR3 length: 18 amino acids. CDR3 sequence reads: CASSLEVTGPLLNTEAFF. The CDR3 DNA sequence: TGCGCCAGCAGCTTGGAAGTAACAGGACCTCTACTGAACACTGAAGCTTTCTTT. Based on the CDR3 plus reference TRBV5-1 and TRBJ1-1, the full variable domain is KAGVTQTPRYLIKTRGQQVTLSCSPISGHRSVSWYQQTPGQGLQFLFEYFSETQRNKGNFPGRFSGRQFSNSRSEMNVSTLELGDSALYLCASSLEVTGPLLNTEAFFGQGTRLTVV.

The chain carries TRBV19 and TRBJ1-3; 7 bases align to TRBD1. Germline CDR1 reads LNHDA; CDR2 reads SQIVND (reference sequence). The CDR3 loop spans 17 amino acids. V lost 5 bases and J lost 0; bases outside the gene matches: 10. The CDR3: CASSSTAGQNSGNTIYF. Written as DNA, the CDR3 is TGTGCCAGTAGTTCGACCGCGGGACAGAACTCTGGAAACACCATATATTTT. Filled out from reference TRBV19 and TRBJ1-3, the complete variable domain reads DGGITQSPKYLFRKEGQNVTLSCEQNLNHDAMYWYRQDPGQGLRLIYYSQIVNDFQKGDIAEGYSVSREKKESFPLTVTSAQKNPTAFYLCASSSTAGQNSGNTIYFGEGSWLTVV.

V usage is TRBV29-1 and J usage is TRBJ2-7; 8 positions match TRBD1. There are 15 residues in the CDR3. CDR1 is SQVTM, CDR2 ANQGSEA, per germline. The ends lost 6 bases at V and 1 base at J; junction bases unmatched: 11. The DNA of the CDR3 is TGCAGCGTCCCTAGGGGGACAGGCGTTTCCTACGAGCAGTACTTC. Protein product: CSVPRGTGVSYEQYF.

This clone was seen only once. The chain joins TRBV5-6 to TRBJ2-2, with 7 bases lining up with TRBD1. Germline lookup yields CDR1 SGHDT and CDR2 YYEEEE. The CDR3 extends over 16 amino acids. Trimming removed 4 bases from V and 5 bases from J; junction bases left unmatched: 11. The CDR3 region is CASSMGQHLSTGELFF. The CDR3 coding sequence is TGTGCCAGCAGCATGGGACAGCACCTTTCTACCGGGGAGCTGTTTTTT.

The rearrangement links TRBV3-1 (or the pseudogene TRBV3-2) to TRBJ2-2; D is undetermined. From germline, CDR1 is LGHDT and CDR2 YNNKEL (reference sequence). The V gene lost 1 base and the J gene lost 7 bases, with 4 bases spanning the gap. The CDR3 totals 12 residues. The CDR3 reads CASSQAHGELFF. CDR3 DNA sequence: TGTGCCAGCAGCCAAGCCCACGGGGAGCTGTTTTTT.

The V call is TRBV5-1, the J call TRBJ2-1, with TRBD2 matching over 9 bases. The CDR3 runs to 15 residues. The V gene end was trimmed by 1 base and the J gene end by 9 bases; junction bases not matched to a gene: 8. Germline V gives CDR1 SGHRS, CDR2 YFSETQ. The DNA of the CDR3 is TGCGCCAGCAGCTTGAGTAGCGGGGGATTAGGTGAGCAGTTCTTC. Its protein is CASSLSSGGLGEQFF.

V usage is TRBV18 and J usage is TRBJ2-1; a weak D match, TRBD1 (6 bases). CDR3 length: 14 residues. V lost 3 bases and J 0 bases, leaving 6 bases between the germline ends. From germline, CDR1 is KGHSH and CDR2 LQKENI. The DNA of the CDR3 is TGTGCCAGCTCACCGGGGGCCTCCTACAATGAGCAGTTCTTC. Its translation: CASSPGASYNEQFF. The full variable domain, completed using reference TRBV18 and TRBJ2-1, is NAGVMQNPRHLVRRRGQEARLRCSPMKGHSHVYWYRQLPEEGLKFMVYLQKENIIDESGMPKERFSAEFPKEGPSILRIQQVVRGDSAAYFCASSPGASYNEQFFGPGTRLTVL.

The rearrangement joins TRBV5-1 to TRBJ2-3; possibly TRBD1 for D (6 bases). Trimming stripped 4 bases from V and 4 bases from J, with 19 bases between. Germline CDR1 reads SGHRS; CDR2 reads YFSETQ. This CDR3 is 16 amino acids long. DNA for the CDR3: TGCGCCAGCAGCGCTAACAGGGTGAGTTGGGCAGATACGCAGTATTTT. Translation: CASSANRVSWADTQYF. Combining the CDR3 with reference TRBV5-1 and TRBJ2-3 gives the whole variable domain KAGVTQTPRYLIKTRGQQVTLSCSPISGHRSVSWYQQTPGQGLQFLFEYFSETQRNKGNFPGRFSGRQFSNSRSEMNVSTLELGDSALYLCASSANRVSWADTQYFGPGTRLTVL.

The CDR3 here is CASSSYRGQGDHGYTF. Written as DNA, the CDR3 is TGTGCCAGCAGTTCATACAGGGGGCAAGGGGACCATGGCTACACCTTC. The chain uses TRBV27 and TRBJ1-2, with TRBD1 matching 9 bases. Germline values: CDR1 MNHEY, CDR2 SMNVEV (reference sequence). The CDR3 covers 16 residues. The J segment lost 6 bases and the V segment lost 4 bases, leaving 12 bases of the junction unmatched.

This clone was counted a few times. This chain uses TRBV20-1 with TRBJ1-2, with D possibly TRBD1 on 6 matching bases. Trimming took off 4 bases at V and 7 bases at J, with 7 bases between the two ends. Germline loops: CDR1 DFQATT, CDR2 SNEGSKA (reference sequence). CDR3 length: 10 residues. The CDR3 sequence: CSATGAGYTF. The CDR3 DNA follows: TGCAGTGCTACAGGGGCTGGCTACACCTTC.

This clone appeared once. This chain joins TRBV29-1 and TRBJ1-1; 8 bases fit TRBD1. In germline, CDR1 is SQVTM, CDR2 ANQGSEA. CDR3 length: 14 amino acids. V was clipped by 5 bases and J by 5 bases; unmatched bases: 10. The CDR3 DNA is TGCAGCGTTCCGGGACAGGTCTTGGGGACTGAAGCTTTCTTT. This encodes CSVPGQVLGTEAFF.

CDR3 coding DNA: TGTGCCAGCTCACCGTGGAGAGGGAACACTGAAGCTTTCTTT. This translates into CASSPWRGNTEAFF. The rearrangement joins TRBV18 to TRBJ1-1; D call uncertain. CDR3 size: 14 residues. The V gene's germline CDR1 is KGHSH and CDR2 LQKENI. V was shortened by 3 bases and J by 1 base, with 9 bases between the two germline ends. The whole variable domain, filled in from reference TRBV18 and TRBJ1-1, reads NAGVMQNPRHLVRRRGQEARLRCSPMKGHSHVYWYRQLPEEGLKFMVYLQKENIIDESGMPKERFSAEFPKEGPSILRIQQVVRGDSAAYFCASSPWRGNTEAFFGQGTRLTVV.

J is TRBJ1-2 and V is TRBV19; a possible D gene is TRBD1 (5 bases). This CDR3 is 15 amino acids long. Trimming pared 5 bases from V and 4 bases from J, leaving 17 bases between. The germline gives CDR1 LNHDA, CDR2 SQIVND (reference sequence). The CDR3 DNA is TGTGCCAGTAGTGTGGCGGGGCCTATGGGCTATGGCTACACCTTC. This codes for CASSVAGPMGYGYTF.